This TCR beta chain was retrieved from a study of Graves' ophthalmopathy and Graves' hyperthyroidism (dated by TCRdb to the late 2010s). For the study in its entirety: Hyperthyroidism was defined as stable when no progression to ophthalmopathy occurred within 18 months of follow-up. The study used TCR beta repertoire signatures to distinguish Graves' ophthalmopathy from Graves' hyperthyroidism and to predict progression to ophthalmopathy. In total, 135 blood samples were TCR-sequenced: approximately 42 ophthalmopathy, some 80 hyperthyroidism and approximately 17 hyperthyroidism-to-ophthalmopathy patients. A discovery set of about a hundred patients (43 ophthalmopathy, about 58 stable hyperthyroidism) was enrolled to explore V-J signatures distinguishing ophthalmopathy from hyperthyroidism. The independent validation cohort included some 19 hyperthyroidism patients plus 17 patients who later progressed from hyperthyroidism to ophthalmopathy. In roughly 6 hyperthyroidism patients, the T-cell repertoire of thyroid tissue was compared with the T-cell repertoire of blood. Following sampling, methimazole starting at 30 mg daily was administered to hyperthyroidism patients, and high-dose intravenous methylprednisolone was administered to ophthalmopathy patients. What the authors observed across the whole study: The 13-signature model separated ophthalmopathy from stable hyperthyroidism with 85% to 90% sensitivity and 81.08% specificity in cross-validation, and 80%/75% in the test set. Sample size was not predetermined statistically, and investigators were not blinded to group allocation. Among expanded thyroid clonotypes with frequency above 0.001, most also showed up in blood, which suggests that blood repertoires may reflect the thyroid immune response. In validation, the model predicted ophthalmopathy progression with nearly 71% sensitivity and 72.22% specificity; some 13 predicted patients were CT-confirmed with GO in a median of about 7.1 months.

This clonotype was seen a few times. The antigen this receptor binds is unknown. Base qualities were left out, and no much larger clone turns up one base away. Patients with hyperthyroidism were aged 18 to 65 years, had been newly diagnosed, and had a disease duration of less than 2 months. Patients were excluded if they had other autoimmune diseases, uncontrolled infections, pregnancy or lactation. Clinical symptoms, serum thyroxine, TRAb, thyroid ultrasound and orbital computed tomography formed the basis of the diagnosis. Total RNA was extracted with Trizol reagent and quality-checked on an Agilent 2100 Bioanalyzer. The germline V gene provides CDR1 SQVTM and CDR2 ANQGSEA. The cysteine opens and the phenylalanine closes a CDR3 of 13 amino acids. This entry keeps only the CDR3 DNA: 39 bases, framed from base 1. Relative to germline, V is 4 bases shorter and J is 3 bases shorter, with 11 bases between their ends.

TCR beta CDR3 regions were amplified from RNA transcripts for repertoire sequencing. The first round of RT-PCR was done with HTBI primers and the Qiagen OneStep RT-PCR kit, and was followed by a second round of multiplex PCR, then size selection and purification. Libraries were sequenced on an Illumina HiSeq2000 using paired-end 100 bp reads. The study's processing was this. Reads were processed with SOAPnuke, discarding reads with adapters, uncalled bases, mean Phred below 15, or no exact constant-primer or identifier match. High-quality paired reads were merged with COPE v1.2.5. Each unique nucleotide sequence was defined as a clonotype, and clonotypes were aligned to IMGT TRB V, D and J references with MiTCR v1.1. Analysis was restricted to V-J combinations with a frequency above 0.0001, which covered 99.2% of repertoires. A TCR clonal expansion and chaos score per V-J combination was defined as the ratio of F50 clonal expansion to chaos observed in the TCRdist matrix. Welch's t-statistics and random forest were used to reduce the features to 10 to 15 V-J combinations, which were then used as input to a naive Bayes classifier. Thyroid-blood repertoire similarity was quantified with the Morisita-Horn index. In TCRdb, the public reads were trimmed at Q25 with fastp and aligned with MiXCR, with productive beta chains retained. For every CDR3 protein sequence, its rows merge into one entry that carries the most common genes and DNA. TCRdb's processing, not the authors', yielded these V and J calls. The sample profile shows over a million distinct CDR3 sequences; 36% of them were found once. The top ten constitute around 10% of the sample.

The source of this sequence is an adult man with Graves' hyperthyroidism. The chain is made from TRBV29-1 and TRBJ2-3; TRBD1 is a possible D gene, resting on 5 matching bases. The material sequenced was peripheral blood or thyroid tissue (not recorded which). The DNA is TGCAGCGTTGGGACATTAGTGACAGATACGCAGTATTTT. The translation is CSVGTLVTDTQYF.